Below are 6 T cell receptor beta chains sequenced from a single sample in a study of tissue T cells after allogeneic stem cell transplantation. Assay: immunoSEQ multiplex PCR; the TCRdb copy retains only in-frame clones and omits some. The data contain roughly 1,800 clones, more than 35% of them singletons. Time point noted: mouse harvest day 14 after allogeneic transplant. The graft held 10^6 splenic CD5+ T cells and 10^7 T-cell-depleted bone marrow cells. Material for sequencing was lymph node tissue. The receptors shown here come from a female BALB/c mouse given C57BL/6 T cells with graft-versus-host disease after an allogeneic hematopoietic cell transplant.

With respect to this clone: Mouse germline and gene names are used. The observed sequence ends 1 residue before the CDR3 terminus, with the missing tail filled in from the germline J gene. The chain combines TRBV13-3 with TRBJ2-7; the match to TRBD2 covers 7 bases. This CDR3 contains 13 residues. Per germline, CDR1 NNHDY and CDR2 SYVADS. V shed 7 bases and J 0 bases; nucleotides not matched to a gene: 4. The CDR3 bases that were read are TGTGCCAGCGGTGGGGGGAGCTCCTATGAACAGTAC. This codes for CASGGGSSYEQY. The whole CDR3 protein is CASGGGSSYEQYF.

As regards this clone: Germline and genes here are mouse. Read sequence stops 1 residue before the CDR3 end, and the germline J gene provides the missing end. The chain uses TRBV3 and TRBJ1-3, with D possibly matching TRBD1 (6 bases). Trimming cost V 5 bases and J 3 bases, with 11 bases left between them. The CDR3 totals 14 residues. Germline V CDR1 and CDR2: SNHLY, FYNGKV (reference sequence). CDR3 DNA (partial): TGTGCCAGCAGCCCGACAGGTGGTGGAAATACGCTCTAT. Protein: CASSPTGGGNTLY. The complete CDR3 protein is CASSPTGGGNTLYF.

Note on this clone: The genes and germline here are from mouse. The missing CDR3 end, 1 residue past where the read stops, is filled in from the germline J gene. The rearrangement uses TRBV23 and TRBJ2-7; the table's D call TRBD2 went unverified against the DNA. In germline, CDR1 is KGHTA, CDR2 FQNQQP. The CDR3 length is 18 residues. The CDR3 protein is CSSSQSWDWGGSSYEQYF. Partial CDR3 DNA: TGCTCCAGCAGTCAATCGTGGGACTGGGGGGGGAGCTCCTATGAACAGTAC.

By share, this clone counts as large. Gene and germline names: mouse. The read finishes 1 residue shy of the CDR3 end, and the germline J gene is used to complete it. This rearrangement joins TRBV14 to TRBJ2-1; 11 nucleotides agree with TRBD1. V was clipped by 2 bases and J by 3 bases; unmatched bases: 1. Per germline, CDR1 SGHDT and CDR2 FRDEAV. The CDR3 is 15 amino acids. Here the CDR3 reads CASSLGTGGYAEQFF. CDR3 DNA, as far as it was read: TGTGCCAGCAGTTTGGGGACAGGGGGCTATGCTGAGCAGTTC.

In its sample, this clone is large (0.1 to 1%). Gene names follow the mouse nomenclature. The CDR3 end is not reached by the read, which stops 1 residue before it; the germline J gene fills it in. The chain links TRBV16 to TRBJ1-1; 7 bases are shared with TRBD1. V was pared by 5 bases and J by 0 bases, with 3 bases of the junction left unmatched. This CDR3 is built from 14 residues. CDR1 and CDR2 (germline): SGHSA, FRNQAP. The CDR3 sequence: CASSEGTANTEVFF. CDR3 bases read: TGTGCAAGCAGCGAAGGGACAGCAAACACAGAAGTCTTC.

This clone is large (0.1 to 1%) in the sample. All gene names here are mouse names. Read coverage stops 1 residue before the CDR3 terminus; the germline J gene supplies the remainder. V gene TRBV2 combines with J gene TRBJ2-7; TRBD1 agrees at 10 bases. V was clipped by 1 base and J by 4 bases; unmatched bases: 4. The length of the CDR3 is 15 residues. Germline V CDR1 and CDR2: LGHNA, YSYQKL. The CDR3 sequence: CASSQGQGAPYEQYF. CDR3 DNA (partial): TGTGCCAGCAGCCAAGGACAGGGGGCCCCTTATGAACAGTAC.